A single TCR beta chain is shown here with its context. Its antigen is as yet unknown. Method: immunoSEQ multiplex PCR; TCRdb's copy keeps in-frame clones and lacks some. Altogether roughly 30,000 clones are present, less than 90% being singletons, with the ten largest covering around 3%. Germline CDR1 and CDR2: WSHSY and SAAADI. V lost 1 base and J lost 2; bases outside the gene matches: 4. The CDR3 extends over 16 amino acids. The data were obtained in a study of T cells in localized non-small cell lung cancer. Regarding the study as a whole: Uninvolved adjacent lung had more T cell clonality than any other tissue, topping tumor. A higher density of T cells in blood coincided with extended overall survival.

The sample in question was peripheral blood, obtained before any cancer treatment. This receptor was taken from a female donor older than 55 with stage I lung adenocarcinoma. The chain employs TRBV10-2 and TRBJ2-3; TRBD1 agrees at 9 bases. The CDR3 region is CASSEYDRGDTDTQYF. The CDR3 DNA sequence: TGCGCCAGCAGTGAGTACGACAGGGGGGACACAGATACGCAGTATTTT.